These 9 T cell receptor beta chains share one sample of origin, sequenced in a study of T cells in Graves' hyperthyroidism and ophthalmopathy. TCR beta CDR3 regions were amplified from RNA transcripts. The HTBI primer set drove a first-round RT-PCR of the TCR CDR3. TCRdb passed the multiplex PCR reads through MiXCR, listing each CDR3 protein once. The sample holds about half a million distinct CDR3 sequences, roughly 15% seen once. The sequenced sample consisted of blood. The receptors here all came from a woman in her thirties with Graves' ophthalmopathy.

There are a few counts of this clonotype. V gene TRBV28 combines with J gene TRBJ2-5; 11 bases are a match to TRBD2. Germline loops: CDR1 MDHEN, CDR2 SYDVKM. The CDR3 has 17 residues. With 8 bases clipped from V and 4 bases from J, the junction kept 15 bases outside the gene matches. The DNA for the CDR3 is TGTGCCAGCCGTATTGGGCTAGCGGGAGGCATCAGAGAGACCCAGTACTTC. Translated: CASRIGLAGGIRETQYF.

This clonotype has a handful of counts. V gene TRBV24-1 combines with J gene TRBJ2-3; 11 bases line up with TRBD1. CDR3 length equals 15 residues. V shed 5 bases and J 4 bases; nucleotides not matched to a gene: 4. Per the germline V gene, CDR1 is KGHDR and CDR2 is SFDVKD. The CDR3 loop is CATSARTGGPDTQYF. The DNA of the CDR3 is TGTGCCACCAGTGCCAGGACAGGGGGCCCAGATACGCAGTATTTT.

V gene TRBV27 combines with J gene TRBJ2-1, with 8 bases that match TRBD2. The trim removed 5 bases at V and 10 bases at J, leaving 13 bases unmatched. The germline V gene has CDR1 MNHEY and CDR2 SMNVEV (reference sequence). The length of the CDR3 is 15 residues. The CDR3 is CASSPTGRVTREQFF. The CDR3 nucleotides are TGTGCCAGCAGTCCCACCGGGAGGGTCACAAGGGAGCAGTTCTTC.

This clonotype appeared once. Just one base apart from a much larger clone, this may be a read error. The DNA of the CDR3 is TGTGCCAGCAACTTAAATTACGGGGGCTACGAGCAGTACTTC. It translates to CASNLNYGGYEQYF. This chain connects TRBV5-1 to TRBJ2-7; D possibly corresponds to TRBD2 (6 bases). Germline CDR1 reads SGHRS; CDR2 reads YFSETQ. The CDR3 consists of 14 residues.

Ten or more counts support this clonotype. This sequence joins TRBV29-1 and TRBJ2-7; possible D gene TRBD2, 5 bases. The V end was cut by 4 bases, the J end by 3 bases, with 7 bases between. This CDR3 has 11 amino acids. Looked up from germline, CDR1 is SQVTM and CDR2 is ANQGSEA. CDR3 residues: CSVAAGYEQYF. The CDR3 nucleotides read TGCAGCGTTGCGGCGGGCTACGAGCAGTACTTC.

In its sample, this clonotype was seen a few times. The rearrangement joins TRBV4-1 to TRBJ2-3; the match to TRBD1 covers 7 bases. The germline V gene has CDR1 MGHRA and CDR2 YSYEKL. The CDR3 runs to 15 residues. V was clipped by 2 bases and J by 6 bases; unmatched bases: 8. The CDR3 loop is CASSQYEGATDTQYF. The CDR3 nucleotides are TGCGCCAGCAGCCAATATGAGGGGGCAACTGATACGCAGTATTTT.

This clonotype was detected ten times or more. This chain uses TRBV4-3 with TRBJ2-7; maybe TRBD1 (6 bases). V was pared by 2 bases and J by 4 bases, with 12 bases between. Germline V CDR1 and CDR2: LGHNA, YSLEER. This CDR3 is 14 amino acids long. The CDR3 sequence: CASSQSTGFYEQYF. The CDR3 region has the DNA TGCGCCAGCAGCCAATCCACAGGGTTTTACGAGCAGTACTTC.

As DNA, the CDR3 is TGTGCCAGCAGCGTAGCTGGGAGCTCTGGAAACACCATATATTTT. Protein sequence: CASSVAGSSGNTIYF. The rearrangement links TRBV9 to TRBJ1-3; D not resolved. The length of the CDR3 is 15 residues. Trimming cost V 0 bases and J 0 bases, with 7 bases left between them. Germline assignment: CDR1 SGDLS and CDR2 YYNGEE.

This clonotype came up many times. The chain recombines TRBV3-1 with TRBJ2-2, with unresolved D. Deletions cut 4 bases from V and 9 bases from J, with 9 bases between. CDR1 and CDR2 from the germline V gene are LGHDT and YNNKEL (reference sequence). The CDR3 runs to 12 residues. DNA for the CDR3: TGTGCCAGCAGCCCCAAAACCCGGGAGCTGTTTTTT. This sequence encodes CASSPKTRELFF.